Listed below are T cell receptor beta chains from one sample, sequenced in a study of blood T cell repertoires in COVID-19. Generated by immunoSEQ multiplex PCR, the TCRdb table keeps only in-frame clones and is missing some. Here the sample spans around 180,000 clones, roughly 76% being singletons. The sample taken for sequencing was peripheral blood. The receptors derive from an elderly woman with COVID-19, enrolled during active disease. Both conserved end residues are part of each CDR3. Clone size appears in some rows only: once, few, many, or a class for an expanded clone.

-,TRBV9,CASSPRMGAGQYF
-,TRBV5-1,CASSLMRAGETQYF
once,TRBV2,CASYRDSFTGELFF
-,TRBV18,CASSPRPKFFGQLSSYNEQFF
-,TRBV9,CASSATYNEQFF
-,TRBV25-1,CASSEYFLGAETQYF
once,TRBV7-9,CASSSPTGNYGYTF
-,TRBV4-1,CASSRGDRDTGELFF
-,TRBV28,CASSLASTYEQYF
-,TRBV5-1,CASSLGAGHMNTEAFF
-,TRBV28,CASSLREVGEQYF
few,TRBV4-3,CASSHRTGDYEQYF
-,TRBV2,CASSSDRGSYNEQFF
-,TRBV6-5,CVTGRGGLNEQFF
-,TRBV10-3,CAISGQAGYYEQYF
-,TRBV28,CASSSNTYEQYF
few,TRBV4-2,CASSHPRGWTEAFF
-,TRBV5-1,CASSLGTSTDTQYF
once,TRBV7-2,CASSLVRQAGTEAFF
-,TRBV28,CASSLFDRGQLEAFF
once,TRBV4-3,CASSQDRLAGASYEQYF
-,TRBV5-4,CASSLGTGKQPQHF
-,TRBV5-1,CASSLRSGAEVGNIQYF
-,TRBV7-9,CASSFSHRGLYGYTF
-,TRBV29-1,CSVLKTGSSYEQYF
-,TRBV21-1,CASSKSRWAGNQGDTEAFF
-,TRBV11-3,CASSLVTSGGAPEQFF
once,TRBV15,CATSRDNRQDLHF
-,TRBV19,CASSPYSPRGNEQFF
-,TRBV11-2,CASSSILAGYTDTQYF
-,TRBV27,CASSLTGIDGYTF
-,TRBV11-3,CASSSGQGAPQTKNIQYF
-,TRBV6-5,CASRRQGSGGGYTF
-,TRBV5-1,CASSPGTSGLYNEQFF
-,TRBV6-1,CASSEVGGYQPQHF
-,TRBV4-3,CASSQVSMGHSGNTIYF
-,TRBV29-1,CSVESGFTEAFF
many,TRBV7-8,CASSLATGYEQYF
few,TRBV4-3,CASSPQGQDTQYF
-,TRBV2,CASYVSRGQTEAFF
-,TRBV18,CASSPSGREKLFF
few,TRBV11-3,CASSRGSTDTQYF
-,TRBV5-1,CASSLPGENSPLHF
-,TRBV27,CASSPYSTPGVPWNTEAFF
-,TRBV10-3,CAITQQGAYEQYF
-,TRBV5-1,CASSVEQGNNEQFF
-,TRBV12-3/TRBV12-4,CASSLDRVGGYTF
-,TRBV28,CASSPTEHYGYTF
-,TRBV5-1,CASSLGPGQGQETQYF
once,TRBV6-2/TRBV6-3,CASSYLAAGYNEQFF
once,TRBV11-3,CASSLGQGPYEQYF
-,TRBV5-1,CASSLTLAGVEGTGELFF
-,TRBV6-5,CASSYMGGAYEQYF
-,TRBV7-2,CASSLTGHTGNTIYF
few,TRBV18,CASSPPTGAGELFF
once,TRBV4-3,CASSQYSSIPHNEQFF
-,TRBV18,CASSSGTGHSPLHF
-,TRBV19,CASSRSRGREQFF
-,TRBV4-1,CASSLRGGGESGNNEQFF